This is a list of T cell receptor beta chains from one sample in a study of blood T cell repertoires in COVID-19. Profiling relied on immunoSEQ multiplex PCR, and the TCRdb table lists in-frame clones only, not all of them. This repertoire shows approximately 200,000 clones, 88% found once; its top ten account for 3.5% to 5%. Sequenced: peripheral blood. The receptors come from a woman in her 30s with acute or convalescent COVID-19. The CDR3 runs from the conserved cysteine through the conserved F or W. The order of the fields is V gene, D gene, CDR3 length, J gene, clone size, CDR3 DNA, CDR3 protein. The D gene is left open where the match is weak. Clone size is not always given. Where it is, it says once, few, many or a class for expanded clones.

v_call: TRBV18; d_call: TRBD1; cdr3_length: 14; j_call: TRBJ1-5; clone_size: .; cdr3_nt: TGTGCCAGCTCGGGACAGGGAGACAATCAGCCCCAGCATTTT; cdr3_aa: CASSGQGDNQPQHF
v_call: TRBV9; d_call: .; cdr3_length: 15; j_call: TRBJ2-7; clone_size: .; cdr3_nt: TGTGCCAGCAGCCCGGACAAAACCAGGACCTACGAGCAGTACTTC; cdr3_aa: CASSPDKTRTYEQYF
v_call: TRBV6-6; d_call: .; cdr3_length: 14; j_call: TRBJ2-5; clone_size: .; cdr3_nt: TGTGCCAGCAGTCGTACTAGTAATCAAGAGACCCAGTACTTC; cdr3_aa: CASSRTSNQETQYF
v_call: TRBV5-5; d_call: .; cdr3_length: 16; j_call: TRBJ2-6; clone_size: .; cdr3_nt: TGTGCCAGCAGCTTGACAGGCCTCTCTGGGGCCAACGTCCTGACTTTC; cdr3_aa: CASSLTGLSGANVLTF
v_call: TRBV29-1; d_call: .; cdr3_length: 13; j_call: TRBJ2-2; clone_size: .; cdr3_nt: TGCAGCGTTCCCGACATCTCCACCGGGGAGCTGTTTTTT; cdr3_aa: CSVPDISTGELFF
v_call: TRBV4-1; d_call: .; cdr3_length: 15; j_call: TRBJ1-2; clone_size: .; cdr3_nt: TGCGCCAGCAGCCAAGATAACAGGTCGAACTATGGCTACACCTTC; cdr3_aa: CASSQDNRSNYGYTF
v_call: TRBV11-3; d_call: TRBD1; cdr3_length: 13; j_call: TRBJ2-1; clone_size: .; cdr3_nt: TGTGCCAGCAGCTTACAGGGGGCTGGTGAGCAGTTCTTC; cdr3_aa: CASSLQGAGEQFF
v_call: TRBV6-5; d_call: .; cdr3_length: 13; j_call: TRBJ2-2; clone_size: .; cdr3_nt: TGTGCCAGCAGCGCGGAGTGGTCCGGGGAGCTGTTTTTT; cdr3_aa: CASSAEWSGELFF
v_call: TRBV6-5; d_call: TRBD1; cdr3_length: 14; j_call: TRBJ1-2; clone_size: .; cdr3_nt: TGTGCCAGCAGTTCCGTAGACAGGGTTGGGGGCTACACCTTC; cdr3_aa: CASSSVDRVGGYTF
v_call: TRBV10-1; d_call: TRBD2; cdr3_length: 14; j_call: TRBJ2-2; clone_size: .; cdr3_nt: TGCGCCAGCAGTGATACTAGCGCACTGGGGGAGCTGTTTTTT; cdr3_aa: CASSDTSALGELFF
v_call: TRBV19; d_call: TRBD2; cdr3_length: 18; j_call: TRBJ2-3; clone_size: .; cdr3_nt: TGTGCCAGTAGTAGACCCTCCGGGACTAGCGGGACCACAGATACGCAGTATTTT; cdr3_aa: CASSRPSGTSGTTDTQYF
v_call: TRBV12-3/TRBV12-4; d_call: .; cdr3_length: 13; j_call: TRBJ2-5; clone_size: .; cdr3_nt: TGTGCCAGCAGTTCCGGGAGTTGGGAGACCCAGTACTTC; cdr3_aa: CASSSGSWETQYF
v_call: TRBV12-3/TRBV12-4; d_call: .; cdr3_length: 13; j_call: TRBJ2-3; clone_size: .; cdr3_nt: TGTGCCAGCAGGCTGACTAGCAAGGGGGTAGAGGATTTT; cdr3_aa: CASRLTSKGVEDF
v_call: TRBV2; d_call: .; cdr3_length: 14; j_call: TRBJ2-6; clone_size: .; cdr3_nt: TGTGCCAGCTCAGGAGGCCCTGGGGCCAACGTCCTGACTTTC; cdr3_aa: CASSGGPGANVLTF
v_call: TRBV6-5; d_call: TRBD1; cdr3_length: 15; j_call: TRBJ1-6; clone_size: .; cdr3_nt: TGTGCCAGCAGGAAATGGGACAGGGGGCATTCACCCCTCCACTTT; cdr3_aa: CASRKWDRGHSPLHF
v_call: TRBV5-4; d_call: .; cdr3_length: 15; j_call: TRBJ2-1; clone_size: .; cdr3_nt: TGTGCCAGCAGCTTGGCAAGGGCGGAGGCCAATGAGCAGTTCTTC; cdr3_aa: CASSLARAEANEQFF
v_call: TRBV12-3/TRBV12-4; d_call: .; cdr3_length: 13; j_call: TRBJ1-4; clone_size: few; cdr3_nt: TGTGCCAGCGGGAGGGACCTTAATGAAAAACTGTTTTTT; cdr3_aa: CASGRDLNEKLFF
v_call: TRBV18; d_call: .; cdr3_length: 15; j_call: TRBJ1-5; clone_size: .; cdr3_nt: TGTGCCAGCTCACCACTCGGGGGGAGCAATCAGCCCCAGCATTTT; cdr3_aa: CASSPLGGSNQPQHF
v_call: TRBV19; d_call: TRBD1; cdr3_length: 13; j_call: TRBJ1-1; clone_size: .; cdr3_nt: TGTGCCAGTACTGGACAGGTGAACACTGAAGCTTTCTTT; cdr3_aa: CASTGQVNTEAFF
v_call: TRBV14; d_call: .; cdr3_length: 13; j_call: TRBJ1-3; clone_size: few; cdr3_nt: TGTGCCAGCAGCCCACAGGCCACCAACACCATATATTTT; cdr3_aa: CASSPQATNTIYF
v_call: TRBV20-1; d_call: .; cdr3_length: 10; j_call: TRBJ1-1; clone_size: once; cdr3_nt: TGCAGTGTCCCGGACATGCGAGCTTTCTTT; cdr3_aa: CSVPDMRAFF
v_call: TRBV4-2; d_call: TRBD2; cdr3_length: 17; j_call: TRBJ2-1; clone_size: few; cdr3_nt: TGTGCCAGCAGCCAAGAGTTCGGCCTAGCGGGAGAAAATGAGCAGTTCTTC; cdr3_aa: CASSQEFGLAGENEQFF
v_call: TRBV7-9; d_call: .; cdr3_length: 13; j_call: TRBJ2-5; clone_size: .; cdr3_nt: TGTGCCAGCAGCCTCGGGAGCTTGGAGACCCAGTACTTC; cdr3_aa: CASSLGSLETQYF
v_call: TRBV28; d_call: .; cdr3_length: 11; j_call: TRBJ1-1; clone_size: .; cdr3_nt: TGTGCCAGCAGTTTGTTTGGAGGAGCTTTCTTT; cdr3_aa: CASSLFGGAFF
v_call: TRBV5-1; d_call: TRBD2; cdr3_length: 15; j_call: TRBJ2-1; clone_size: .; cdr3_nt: TGCGCCAGCAGTCTACCCGGGACTAGCGAGAATGAGCAGTTCTTC; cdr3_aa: CASSLPGTSENEQFF
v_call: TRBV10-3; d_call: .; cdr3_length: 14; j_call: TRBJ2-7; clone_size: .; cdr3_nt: TGTGCCATCAGTGAGTCAGGAGTCGCCTACGAGCAGTACTTC; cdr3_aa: CAISESGVAYEQYF
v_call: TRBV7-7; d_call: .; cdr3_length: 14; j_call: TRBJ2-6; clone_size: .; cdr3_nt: TGTGCTAGCAGCCCAGGGGCTGGGGCCAACGTCCTGACTTTC; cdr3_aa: CASSPGAGANVLTF
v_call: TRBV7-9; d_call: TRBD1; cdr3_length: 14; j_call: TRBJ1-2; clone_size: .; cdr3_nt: TGTGCCACATACGAATCCGGGACAGGGAATGGCTACACCTTC; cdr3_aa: CATYESGTGNGYTF
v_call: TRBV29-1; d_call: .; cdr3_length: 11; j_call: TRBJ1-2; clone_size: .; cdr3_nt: TGCAGCGCCCTTGGACAGACTGGCTACACCTTC; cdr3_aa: CSALGQTGYTF
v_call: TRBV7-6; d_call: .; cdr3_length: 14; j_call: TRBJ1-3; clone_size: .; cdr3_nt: TGTGCCAGCAGCTTACGGGATTCTGGAAACACCATATATTTT; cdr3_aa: CASSLRDSGNTIYF
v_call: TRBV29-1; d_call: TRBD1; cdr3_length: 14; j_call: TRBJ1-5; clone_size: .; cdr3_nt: TGCAGCGTTGAAATTGGGACAGGGGACCAGCCCCAGCATTTT; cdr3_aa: CSVEIGTGDQPQHF
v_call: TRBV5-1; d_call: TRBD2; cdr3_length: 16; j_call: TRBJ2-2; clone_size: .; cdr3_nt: TGCGCCAGCGTCGGACTAGCGGGAGGAGAGACCGGGGAGCTGTTTTTT; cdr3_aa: CASVGLAGGETGELFF
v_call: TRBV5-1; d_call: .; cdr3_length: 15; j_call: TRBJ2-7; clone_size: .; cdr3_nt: TGCGCCAGCAGCTCCGCCGGGTCGGGCTCCTACGAGCAGTACTTC; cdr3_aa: CASSSAGSGSYEQYF
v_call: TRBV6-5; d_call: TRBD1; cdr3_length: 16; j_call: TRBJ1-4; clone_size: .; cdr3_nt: TGTGCCAGCAGTTCTCCCAGGACAGGAACGGAAGAAAAACTGTTTTTT; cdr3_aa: CASSSPRTGTEEKLFF
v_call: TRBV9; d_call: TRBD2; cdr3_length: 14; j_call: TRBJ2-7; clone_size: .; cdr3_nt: TGTGCCAGCAGCGTAGACAGCGGGAGACTCGAGCAGTACTTC; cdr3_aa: CASSVDSGRLEQYF
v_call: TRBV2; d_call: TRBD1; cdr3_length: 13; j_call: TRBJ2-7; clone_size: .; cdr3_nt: TGTGCCAGCAGGGACAGGGTTTTCTACGAGCAGTACTTC; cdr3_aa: CASRDRVFYEQYF
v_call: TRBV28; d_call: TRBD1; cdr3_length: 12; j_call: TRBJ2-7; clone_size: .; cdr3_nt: TGTGCCAGACAGGGGCCCCCCTACGAGCAGTACTTC; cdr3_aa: CARQGPPYEQYF
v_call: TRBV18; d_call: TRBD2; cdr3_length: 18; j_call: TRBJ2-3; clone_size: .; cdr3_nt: TGTGCCAGCTCACCAATACTTACGTTAGCGGGAGGGCGAGATACGCAGTATTTT; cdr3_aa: CASSPILTLAGGRDTQYF
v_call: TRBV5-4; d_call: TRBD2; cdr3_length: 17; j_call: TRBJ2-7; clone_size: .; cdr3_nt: TGTGCCAGCAGCTCGCTACTAGCAGCGGGAGGGGTCTACGAGCAGTACTTC; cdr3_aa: CASSSLLAAGGVYEQYF
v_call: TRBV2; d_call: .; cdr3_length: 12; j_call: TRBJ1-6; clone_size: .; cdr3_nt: TGTGCCAGCAGTGTTCGGGGTTCACCCCTCCACTTT; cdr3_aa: CASSVRGSPLHF
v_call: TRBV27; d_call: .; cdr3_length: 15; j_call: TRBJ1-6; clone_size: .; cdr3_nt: TGTGCCAGCAGTTTATCAGGGGCTTATAATTCACCCCTCCACTTT; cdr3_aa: CASSLSGAYNSPLHF
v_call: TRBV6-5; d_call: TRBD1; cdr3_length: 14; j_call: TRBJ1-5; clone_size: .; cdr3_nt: TGTGCCACCGCACAGGGGACTAGCAATCAGCCCCAGCATTTT; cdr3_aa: CATAQGTSNQPQHF
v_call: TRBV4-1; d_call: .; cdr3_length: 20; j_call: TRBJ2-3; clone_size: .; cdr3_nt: TGCGCCAGCAGCCCAGAGATCTATACCCGTAGCGGAGGGAGCACAGATACGCAGTATTTT; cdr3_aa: CASSPEIYTRSGGSTDTQYF
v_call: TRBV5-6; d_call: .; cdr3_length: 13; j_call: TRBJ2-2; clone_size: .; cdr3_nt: TGTGCCAGCAATTTCTTTGACACCGGGGAGCTGTTTTTT; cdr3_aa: CASNFFDTGELFF
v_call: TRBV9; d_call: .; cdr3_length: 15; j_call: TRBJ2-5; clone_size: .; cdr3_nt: TGTGCCAGCAGCGTAGGGCGGTCAGGGGCGGAGACCCAGTACTTC; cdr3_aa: CASSVGRSGAETQYF
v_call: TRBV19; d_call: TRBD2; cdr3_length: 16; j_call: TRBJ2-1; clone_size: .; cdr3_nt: TGTGCCAGCAGAAGACTAGCGGGAGTCAAGTACAATGAGCAGTTCTTC; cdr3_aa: CASRRLAGVKYNEQFF
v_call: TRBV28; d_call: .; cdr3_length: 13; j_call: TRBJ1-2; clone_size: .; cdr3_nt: TGTGCCAGCAGTTTATGGGGGCCCTATGGCTACACCTTC; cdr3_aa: CASSLWGPYGYTF
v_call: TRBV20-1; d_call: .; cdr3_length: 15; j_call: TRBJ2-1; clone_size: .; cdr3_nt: TGCAGTGCTAGTATTGGGGGGGACACCTACAATGAGCAGTTCTTC; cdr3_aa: CSASIGGDTYNEQFF
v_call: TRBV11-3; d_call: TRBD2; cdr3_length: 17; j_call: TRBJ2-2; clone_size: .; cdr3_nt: TGTGCCAGCAGCATCTCGCTAGCGGGAGGGATTACCGGGGAGCTGTTTTTT; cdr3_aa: CASSISLAGGITGELFF
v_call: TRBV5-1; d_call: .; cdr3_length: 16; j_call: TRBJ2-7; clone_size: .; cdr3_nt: TGCGCCAGCAGCTTGGTTTGGACTACCTTCTCCTACGAGCAGTACTTC; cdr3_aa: CASSLVWTTFSYEQYF
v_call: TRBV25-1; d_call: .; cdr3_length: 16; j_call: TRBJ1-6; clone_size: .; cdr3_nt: TGTGCCAGCAGTGCTCAAGCCGGGACTGCGAATTCACCCCTCCACTTT; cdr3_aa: CASSAQAGTANSPLHF
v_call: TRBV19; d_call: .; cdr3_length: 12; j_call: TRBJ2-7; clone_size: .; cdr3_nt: TGTGCCAGTAGTTCTGACAGATACGAGCAGTACTTC; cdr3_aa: CASSSDRYEQYF
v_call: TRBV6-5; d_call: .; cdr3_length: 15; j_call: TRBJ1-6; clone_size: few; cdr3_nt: TGTGCCAGCAGTTACGGCGGGAACTTTAATTCACCCCTCCACTTT; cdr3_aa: CASSYGGNFNSPLHF
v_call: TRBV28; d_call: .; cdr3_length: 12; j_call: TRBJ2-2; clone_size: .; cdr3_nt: TGTGCCAGCACCTACGGGGCCGGGGAGCTGTTTTTT; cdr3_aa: CASTYGAGELFF
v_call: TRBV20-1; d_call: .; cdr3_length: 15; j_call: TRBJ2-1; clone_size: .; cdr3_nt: TGCAGTGCTAGTGACCGGGATAAAGCGTACAATGAGCAGTTCTTC; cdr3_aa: CSASDRDKAYNEQFF
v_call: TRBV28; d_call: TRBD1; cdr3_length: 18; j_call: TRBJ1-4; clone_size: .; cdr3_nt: TGTGCCAGCAGTTTTATTTTGGGACAGGCGGTATCTAATGAAAAACTGTTTTTT; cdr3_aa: CASSFILGQAVSNEKLFF
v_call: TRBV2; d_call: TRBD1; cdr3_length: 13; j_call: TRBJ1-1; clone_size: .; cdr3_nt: TGTGCCAGACTCCGGGACAGGAACACTGAAGCTTTCTTT; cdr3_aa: CARLRDRNTEAFF
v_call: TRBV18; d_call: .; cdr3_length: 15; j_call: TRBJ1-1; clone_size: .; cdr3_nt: TGTGCCAGCTCACCACCTGAGACAGGAAGATTCGAAGCTTTCTTT; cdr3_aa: CASSPPETGRFEAFF